The 5 T cell receptor beta chains listed next were all sequenced from one sample in a study of blood T cells in healthy people across ages. The authors ran a second PCR of roughly 6 to 12 cycles using a sample-barcoded 5' primer and a J-beta primer mix. A single record per CDR3 protein comes from TCRdb applying MiXCR to the 5' RACE reads. The table has some 1.4 million distinct CDR3 sequences, 42% seen once. Material for sequencing was blood. Receptor source: a woman aged 18-30 years in good health.

This chain uses TRBV29-1 with TRBJ1-2; 8 bases are a match to TRBD1. CDR1 SQVTM and CDR2 ANQGSEA come from the germline V gene. With V trimmed by 6 bases and J by 3 bases, 3 bases remained unmatched. The length of the CDR3 is 12 residues. The CDR3 DNA is TGCAGCGTGACAGGGGAGGACTATGGCTACACCTTC. Translating gives CSVTGEDYGYTF.

This clonotype was counted a few times. The rearrangement uses TRBV7-8 and TRBJ1-5; D is undetermined. Germline CDR1 SGHVS, CDR2 FQNEAQ. Trimming took off 4 bases at V and 2 bases at J, with 9 bases between the two ends. CDR3 length equals 14 residues. CDR3 region: CASSWREGNQPQHF. The CDR3 nucleotides read TGTGCCAGCAGCTGGAGGGAGGGCAATCAGCCCCAGCATTTT. The full variable domain, in which reference TRBV7-8 and TRBJ1-5 provide the parts outside the CDR3, is GAGVSQSPRYKVAKRGQDVALRCDPISGHVSLFWYQQALGQGPEFLTYFQNEAQLDKSGLPSDRFFAERPEGSVSTLKIQRTQQEDSAVYLCASSWREGNQPQHFGDGTRLSIL.

The sample holds a few counts of this clonotype. The chain recombines TRBV20-1 with TRBJ2-1, with 8 bases matching TRBD2. Germline V lookup: CDR1 DFQATT, CDR2 SNEGSKA (reference sequence). With 4 bases clipped from V and 0 bases from J, the junction kept 8 bases outside the gene matches. CDR3 size: 16 residues. CDR3 sequence reads: CSATFSGASSYNEQFF. CDR3 DNA: TGCAGTGCTACTTTTAGCGGGGCGAGCTCCTACAATGAGCAGTTCTTC.

The chain couples TRBV7-9 to TRBJ2-4; the D gene is possibly TRBD1 (6 bases). The J call is uncertain, as TRBJ2-5 better fits the DNA end. Germline V gene lookup returns CDR1 SEHNR and CDR2 FQNEAQ (reference sequence). This CDR3 is 14 amino acids long. DNA for the CDR3: TGTGCCAGCAGCTTAGGCGGACAGCGCGAGACCCAGTACTTC. Encoded protein: CASSLGGQRETQYF.

This clonotype was observed a few times. The gene calls are TRBV12-3 or TRBV12-4 and TRBJ1-1, with D hard to call. The V gene lost 1 base and the J gene lost 1 base, with 10 bases spanning the gap. CDR3 length equals 15 residues. CDR3 loop: CASSLVIHPNTEAFF. The CDR3, as DNA: TGTGCCAGCAGTTTAGTGATACATCCGAACACTGAAGCTTTCTTT.